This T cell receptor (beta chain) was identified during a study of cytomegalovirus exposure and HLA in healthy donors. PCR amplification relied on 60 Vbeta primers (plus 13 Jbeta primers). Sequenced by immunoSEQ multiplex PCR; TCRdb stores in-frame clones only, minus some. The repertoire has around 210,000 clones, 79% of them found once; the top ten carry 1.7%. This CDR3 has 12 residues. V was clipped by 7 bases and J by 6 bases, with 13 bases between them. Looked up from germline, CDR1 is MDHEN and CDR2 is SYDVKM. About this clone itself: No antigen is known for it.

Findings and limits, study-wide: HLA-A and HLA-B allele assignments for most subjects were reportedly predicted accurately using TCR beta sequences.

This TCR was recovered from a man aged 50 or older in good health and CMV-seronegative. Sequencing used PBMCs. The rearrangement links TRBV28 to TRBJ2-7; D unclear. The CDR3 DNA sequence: TGTGCCAGCAATGGCCGGCGAGGCGAGCAGTACTTC. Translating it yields CASNGRRGEQYF.